These 24 T cell receptor beta chains were sequenced from one sample in a study of shared clonotypes between healthy human individuals. Some clones are missing from TCRdb's copy, which holds only in-frame ones; the method was immunoSEQ multiplex PCR. The sample yields 550,000 to 850,000 clones, around 72% seen once. Specimen: memory CD4+ T cells sorted from blood. Subset specified: CD45RA-negative fraction. The receptors derive from a woman in her twenties or thirties in good health.

This sequence joins TRBV28 and TRBJ2-1; 11 bases are a match to TRBD1. The CDR3 is 15 residues long. V lost 4 bases, J lost 3 bases, and 2 bases stayed unmatched. Germline lookup yields CDR1 MDHEN and CDR2 SYDVKM. The CDR3, as DNA: TGTGCCAGCAGTTCCGGGACAGGGGGCTACAATGAGCAGTTCTTC. Its protein product is CASSSGTGGYNEQFF.

The gene calls are TRBV29-1 and TRBJ1-3; the D is unclear. Germline CDR1 SQVTM, CDR2 ANQGSEA. V lost 4 bases and J lost 0, with 10 bases in between. CDR3 length equals 14 residues. CDR3 sequence: CSVAAGGSGNTIYF. The CDR3 DNA sequence: TGCAGCGTTGCGGCAGGAGGCTCTGGAAACACCATATATTTT. The whole variable domain, remainder taken from reference TRBV29-1 and TRBJ1-3, is SAVISQKPSRDICQRGTSLTIQCQVDSQVTMMFWYRQQPGQSLTLIATANQGSEATYESGFVIDKFPISRPNLTFSTLTVSNMSPEDSSIYLCSVAAGGSGNTIYFGEGSWLTVV.

This clone was observed once. The chain has TRBV6-1 and TRBJ1-2, with D perhaps TRBD1 (5 bases). With 1 base removed from V and 8 bases from J, the gap between germline ends came to 29 bases. The CDR3 spans 19 residues. Germline V gene data show CDR1 as MNHNS and CDR2 as SASEGT. The CDR3 DNA reads as TGTGCCAGCAGTGAAGTAAGGTTATGGAGGGGCCTCCGGGGTCGGGGCTACACCTTC. Its protein is CASSEVRLWRGLRGRGYTF.

The chain recombines TRBV7-2 with TRBJ1-1; D remains ambiguous. CDR1 SGHTA and CDR2 FQGNSA come from the germline V gene. The CDR3 is 16 amino acids. V was pared by 1 base and J by 0 bases, with 12 bases between. The CDR3 region has the DNA TGTGCCAGCAGCTTAGGGGCCCTTATCGTGAACACTGAAGCTTTCTTT. Translating it yields CASSLGALIVNTEAFF.

The chain combines TRBV6-5 with TRBJ1-2; no definite D call. V was clipped by 5 bases and J by 1 base, with 11 bases between them. The germline gives CDR1 MNHEY, CDR2 SVGAGI. This CDR3 region has 14 residues. CDR3: CASSDLALNYGYTF. In DNA, the CDR3 is TGTGCCAGCAGTGATCTGGCCCTTAACTATGGCTACACCTTC.

The gene calls are TRBV5-1 and TRBJ1-1, with TRBD1 as a possible D gene (5 bases). CDR3 length equals 15 residues. Between the trimmed V and J ends, which lost 0 bases and 1 base, there was a span of 10 bases. Germline CDR1 is SGHRS and CDR2 is YFSETQ. CDR3 sequence: CASSLVGPTNTEAFF. The CDR3 DNA is TGCGCCAGCAGCTTGGTGGGACCGACGAACACTGAAGCTTTCTTT. The whole variable domain, remainder taken from reference TRBV5-1 and TRBJ1-1, is KAGVTQTPRYLIKTRGQQVTLSCSPISGHRSVSWYQQTPGQGLQFLFEYFSETQRNKGNFPGRFSGRQFSNSRSEMNVSTLELGDSALYLCASSLVGPTNTEAFFGQGTRLTVV.

The J gene is TRBJ1-2, the V gene TRBV6-5, with 10 bases matching TRBD1. There are 15 residues in the CDR3. In germline, CDR1 is MNHEY, CDR2 SVGAGI. The ends lost 0 bases at V and 8 bases at J; junction bases unmatched: 6. CDR3 nucleotides: TGTGCCAGCAGTTACTCCGACAGGGGGCCGGGAGGCTACACCTTC. It specifies CASSYSDRGPGGYTF.

This clone was seen once. The chain is built from TRBV6-1 and TRBJ2-5, with 8 bases that match TRBD1. With 3 bases clipped from V and 5 bases from J, the junction kept 5 bases outside the gene matches. This CDR3 is 14 amino acids long. The germline V gene has CDR1 MNHNS and CDR2 SASEGT. DNA for the CDR3: TGTGCCAGCAGTGATTCGGACAGGGAGGAGACCCAGTACTTC. Amino acid sequence: CASSDSDREETQYF.

This clone was counted only a few times. The gene calls are TRBV7-9 and TRBJ2-6, with 8 nucleotides matching TRBD1. CDR3 length: 18 amino acids. The germline CDR1 and CDR2 sequences are SEHNR and FQNEAQ (reference sequence). The trim removed 2 bases at V and 1 base at J, leaving 7 bases unmatched. The CDR3 DNA follows: TGTGCCAGCAGCTTACGAGGACAGGGTGGGTCTGGGGCCAACGTCCTGACTTTC. It encodes CASSLRGQGGSGANVLTF.

The rearrangement uses TRBV7-9 and TRBJ1-5, with D hard to call. CDR1 is SEHNR, CDR2 FQNEAQ, per germline (reference sequence). The CDR3 extends over 14 amino acids. Trimming pared 2 bases from V and 2 bases from J, leaving 7 bases between. The CDR3 region is CASSLSGGNQPQHF. The CDR3, as DNA: TGTGCCAGCAGCTTATCTGGTGGCAATCAGCCCCAGCATTTT.

This clone was recorded a few times. CDR3 in DNA: TGCAGCGTTGCGCATGCTGAAGCTTTCTTT. Translated: CSVAHAEAFF. The chain combines TRBV29-1 with TRBJ1-1; D gene uncertain. The CDR3 sequence is 10 residues long. Germline lookup yields CDR1 SQVTM and CDR2 ANQGSEA. V was trimmed by 4 bases and J by 6 bases, leaving 6 bases between them. The full variable domain, in which reference TRBV29-1 and TRBJ1-1 provide the parts outside the CDR3, is SAVISQKPSRDICQRGTSLTIQCQVDSQVTMMFWYRQQPGQSLTLIATANQGSEATYESGFVIDKFPISRPNLTFSTLTVSNMSPEDSSIYLCSVAHAEAFFGQGTRLTVV.

The rearrangement links TRBV10-1 to TRBJ2-5, with D possibly being TRBD2 (5 bases). Germline CDR1 and CDR2: WNHNN and SYGVQD (reference sequence). This CDR3 contains 17 residues. V shed 0 bases and J shed 2 bases, with 16 bases lying between them. CDR3 in amino acids: CASSESPSGISQETQYF. In DNA, the CDR3 is TGCGCCAGCAGTGAGTCGCCCTCGGGAATCTCACAAGAGACCCAGTACTTC.

This clone showed up just a few times. This specimen includes other DNA sequences encoding the same CDR3. V gene TRBV6-1 combines with J gene TRBJ2-3; D gene ambiguous. Germline CDR1 MNHNS, CDR2 SASEGT. V dropped 0 bases and J dropped 6 bases, with 16 bases sitting between them. The CDR3 is 16 amino acids. The CDR3 DNA reads TGTGCCAGCAGTGAAGCCGTGGCATCCGGTGGGGATACGCAGTATTTT. This translates into CASSEAVASGGDTQYF.

The chain uses TRBV18 and TRBJ1-1, with TRBD1 identical over 8 bases. This CDR3 region has 14 residues. The V gene end was trimmed by 3 bases and the J gene end by 6 bases; junction bases not matched to a gene: 6. CDR1 KGHSH and CDR2 LQKENI come from the germline V gene. For the CDR3, the DNA is TGTGCCAGCTCACCCGGACAGGGAATTGCTGAAGCTTTCTTT. Translation: CASSPGQGIAEAFF.

A few counts support this clone. This chain uses TRBV29-1 with TRBJ1-2, with TRBD1 as a possible D gene (6 bases). Trimming left V 4 bases short and J 4 bases short, with 13 bases between. The CDR3 extends over 13 amino acids. Germline V gene data show CDR1 as SQVTM and CDR2 as ANQGSEA. The CDR3 sequence is CSVVSQGAYGYTF. CDR3 DNA sequence: TGCAGCGTTGTCTCACAGGGTGCCTATGGCTACACCTTC.

CDR3 region: CASSTGQGLPNYGYTF. In DNA, the CDR3 is TGTGCCAGCAGTACGGGACAGGGATTACCTAACTATGGCTACACCTTC. The rearrangement links TRBV28 to TRBJ1-2; TRBD1 matches at 9 bases. After removal of 5 bases from V and 0 bases from J, the junction contained 7 bases not matched to a gene. The CDR3 length is 16 residues. In germline, CDR1 is MDHEN, CDR2 SYDVKM.

This clone has more than one count but fewer than ten. This chain joins TRBV30 and TRBJ2-3; D remains ambiguous. Trimming removed 2 bases at V and 6 bases at J, with 9 bases between. This CDR3 has 12 residues. CDR1 is GTSNPN, CDR2 SVGIG, per germline (reference sequence). The CDR3 nucleotides read TGTGCCTGGAGTCACAGCCTGGATACGCAGTATTTT. Its protein is CAWSHSLDTQYF.

The V gene is TRBV28, the J gene TRBJ2-7, with D perhaps assigned TRBD1 or TRBD2 (5 bases each). This CDR3 comprises 18 residues. Germline CDR1 is MDHEN and CDR2 is SYDVKM. Trimming took off 5 bases at V and 0 bases at J, with 23 bases between the two ends. CDR3 sequence reads: CASSRPAEMGRVSYEQYF. Here the CDR3 DNA reads TGTGCCAGCAGTCGCCCGGCGGAAATGGGACGGGTCTCCTACGAGCAGTACTTC.

The chain is built from TRBV30 and TRBJ2-4, with D tentatively TRBD1 or TRBD2 (5 bases each). V lost 8 bases to trimming and J lost 0 bases, with 20 bases between them. Germline V gene sequence: CDR1 GTSNPN, CDR2 SVGIG (reference sequence). This CDR3 spans 16 amino acids. DNA of the CDR3: TGTGCCGGGACGCCTAGATCATCGCTAGCCAAAAACATTCAGTACTTC. It is translated as CAGTPRSSLAKNIQYF.

The table lists this clone with a few counts. V and J are TRBV30 and TRBJ1-5, with D hard to call. V was trimmed by 0 bases and J by 4 bases, leaving 7 bases between them. Germline V gene lookup returns CDR1 GTSNPN and CDR2 SVGIG (reference sequence). The CDR3 is 13 amino acids. This chain's CDR3 is CAWSVGQNQPQHF. The CDR3 DNA sequence: TGTGCCTGGAGTGTAGGTCAAAATCAGCCCCAGCATTTT.

This chain links TRBV30 with TRBJ1-5; maybe TRBD1 (6 bases). This CDR3 has 12 amino acids. Per the germline V gene, CDR1 is GTSNPN and CDR2 is SVGIG (reference sequence). V was cut by 5 bases and J by 10 bases, with 15 bases left in between. CDR3 in DNA: TGTGCCTGGGGGGACACCGAACAACCCCAGCATTTT. Its translation is CAWGDTEQPQHF. Supplemented by reference TRBV30 and TRBJ1-5, the full variable domain reads SQTIHQWPATLVQPVGSPLSLECTVEGTSNPNLYWYRQAAGRGLQLLFYSVGIGQISSEVPQNLSASRPQDRQFILSSKKLLLSDSGFYLCAWGDTEQPQHFGDGTRLSIL.

This rearrangement joins TRBV7-9 to TRBJ1-2; 10 positions agree with TRBD1. Germline CDR1 is SEHNR and CDR2 is FQNEAQ (reference sequence). The CDR3 runs to 15 residues. J was trimmed by 6 bases and V by 4 bases; bases with no gene match: 8. The DNA for the CDR3 is TGTGCCAGCAGCTACCGGACAGGGGGTTCGGATGGCTACACCTTC. Its protein product is CASSYRTGGSDGYTF. Full variable domain (missing parts from reference TRBV7-9 and TRBJ1-2): DTGVSQNPRHKITKRGQNVTFRCDPISEHNRLYWYRQTLGQGPEFLTYFQNEAQLEKSRLLSDRFSAERPKGSFSTLEIQRTEQGDSAMYLCASSYRTGGSDGYTFGSGTRLTVV.

The chain uses TRBV5-1 and TRBJ2-7; 11 nucleotides agree with TRBD2. Germline V gene lookup returns CDR1 SGHRS and CDR2 YFSETQ. Losses at the gene ends were 2 bases for V and 3 bases for J; bases not matched to a gene: 7. The CDR3 is made up of 16 amino acids. This CDR3 is CASSFLPGTSGYEQYF. CDR3 bases: TGCGCCAGCAGCTTTCTGCCCGGGACTAGCGGCTACGAGCAGTACTTC.

The sample holds many counts of this clone. The V gene is TRBV9, the J gene TRBJ2-1; 11 bases match TRBD2. Per the germline V gene, CDR1 is SGDLS and CDR2 is YYNGEE. This CDR3 region has 15 residues. The V and J ends lost 1 base and 4 bases, in that order; junction bases with no gene match: 1. The CDR3 DNA sequence: TGTGCCAGCAGCGTATTAGCGGGAGGGTACAATGAGCAGTTCTTC. Residues: CASSVLAGGYNEQFF.